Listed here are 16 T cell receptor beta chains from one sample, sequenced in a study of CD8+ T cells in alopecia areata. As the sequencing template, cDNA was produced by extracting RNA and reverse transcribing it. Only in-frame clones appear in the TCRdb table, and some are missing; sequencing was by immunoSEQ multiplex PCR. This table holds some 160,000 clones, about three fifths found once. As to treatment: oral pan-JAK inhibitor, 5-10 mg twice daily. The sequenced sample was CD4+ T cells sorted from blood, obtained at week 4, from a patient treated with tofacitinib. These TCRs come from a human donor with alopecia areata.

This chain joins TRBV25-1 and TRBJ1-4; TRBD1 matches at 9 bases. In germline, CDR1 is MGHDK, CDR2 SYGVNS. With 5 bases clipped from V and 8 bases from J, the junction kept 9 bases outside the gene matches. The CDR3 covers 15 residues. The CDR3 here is CASSPRWTGEEKLFF. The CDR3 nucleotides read TGTGCCAGCAGTCCGAGGTGGACAGGGGAGGAAAAACTGTTTTTT.

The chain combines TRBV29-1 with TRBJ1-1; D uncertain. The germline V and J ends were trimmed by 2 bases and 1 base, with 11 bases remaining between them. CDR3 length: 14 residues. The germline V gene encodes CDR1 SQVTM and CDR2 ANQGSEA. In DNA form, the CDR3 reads TGCAGCGTTGAAAGAGGTCCGAGGAACACTGAAGCTTTCTTT. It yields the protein CSVERGPRNTEAFF.

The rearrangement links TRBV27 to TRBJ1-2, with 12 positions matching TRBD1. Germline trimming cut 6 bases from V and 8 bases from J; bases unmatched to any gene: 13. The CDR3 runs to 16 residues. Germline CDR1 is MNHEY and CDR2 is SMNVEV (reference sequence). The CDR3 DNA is TGTGCCAGCAGCCTAGGGGTGGGACAGGGGGCGAAAGGCTACACCTTC. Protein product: CASSLGVGQGAKGYTF.

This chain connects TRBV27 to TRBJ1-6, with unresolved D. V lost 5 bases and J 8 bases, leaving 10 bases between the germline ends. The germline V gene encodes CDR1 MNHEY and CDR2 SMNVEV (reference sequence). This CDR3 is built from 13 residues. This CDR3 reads CASSLKGDSPLHF. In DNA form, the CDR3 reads TGTGCCAGCAGTCTTAAGGGCGATTCACCCCTCCACTTT.

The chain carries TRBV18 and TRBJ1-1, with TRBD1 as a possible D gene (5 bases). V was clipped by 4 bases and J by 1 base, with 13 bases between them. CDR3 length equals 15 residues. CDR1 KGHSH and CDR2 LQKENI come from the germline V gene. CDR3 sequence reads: CASSQDPGWNTEAFF. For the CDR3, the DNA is TGTGCCAGCTCACAGGATCCAGGGTGGAACACTGAAGCTTTCTTT.

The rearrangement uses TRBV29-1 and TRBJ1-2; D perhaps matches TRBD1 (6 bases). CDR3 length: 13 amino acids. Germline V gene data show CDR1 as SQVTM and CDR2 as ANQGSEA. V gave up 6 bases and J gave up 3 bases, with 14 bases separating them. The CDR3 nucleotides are TGCAGCGTGCTGACAGGTGGGGACTATGGCTACACCTTC. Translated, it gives CSVLTGGDYGYTF.

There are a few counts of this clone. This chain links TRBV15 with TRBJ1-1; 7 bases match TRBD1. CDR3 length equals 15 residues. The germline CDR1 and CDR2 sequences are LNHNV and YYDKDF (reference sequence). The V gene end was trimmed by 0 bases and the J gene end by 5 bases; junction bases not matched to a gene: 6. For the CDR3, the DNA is TGTGCCACCAGCAGAGATCAGGCAGGGGGGACTGAAGCTTTCTTT. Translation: CATSRDQAGGTEAFF.

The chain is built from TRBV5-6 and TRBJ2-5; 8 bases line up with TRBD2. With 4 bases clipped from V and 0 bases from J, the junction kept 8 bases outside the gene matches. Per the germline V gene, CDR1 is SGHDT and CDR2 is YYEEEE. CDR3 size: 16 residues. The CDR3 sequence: CASSPNGGGYQETQYF. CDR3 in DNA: TGTGCCAGCAGCCCGAATGGCGGGGGGTACCAAGAGACCCAGTACTTC.

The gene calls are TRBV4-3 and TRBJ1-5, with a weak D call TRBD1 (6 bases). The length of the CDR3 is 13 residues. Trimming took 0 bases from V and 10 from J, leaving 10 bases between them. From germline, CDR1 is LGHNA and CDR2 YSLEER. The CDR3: CASSQDPGGPQHF. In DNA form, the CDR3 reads TGCGCCAGCAGCCAAGATCCCGGGGGCCCCCAGCATTTT.

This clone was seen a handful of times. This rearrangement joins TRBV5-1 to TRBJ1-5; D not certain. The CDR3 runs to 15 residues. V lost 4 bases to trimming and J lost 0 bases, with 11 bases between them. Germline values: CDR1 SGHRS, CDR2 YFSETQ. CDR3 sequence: CASSPDGVSNQPQHF. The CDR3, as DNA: TGCGCCAGCAGCCCCGACGGGGTTAGCAATCAGCCCCAGCATTTT.

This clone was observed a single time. The CDR3 DNA reads TGTGCCAGCAGTCTCTACTACGAGCAGTACTTC. Its protein is CASSLYYEQYF. The V gene is TRBV27, the J gene TRBJ2-7; D remains unclear. The V gene's germline CDR1 is MNHEY and CDR2 SMNVEV (reference sequence). The CDR3 consists of 11 residues. Deletions cut 5 bases from V and 3 bases from J, with 5 bases between.

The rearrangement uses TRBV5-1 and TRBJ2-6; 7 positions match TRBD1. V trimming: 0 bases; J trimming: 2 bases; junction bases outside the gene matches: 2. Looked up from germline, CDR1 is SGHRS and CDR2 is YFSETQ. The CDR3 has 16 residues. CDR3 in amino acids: CASSLDRGTGANVLTF. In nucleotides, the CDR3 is TGCGCCAGCAGCTTGGACAGGGGAACTGGGGCCAACGTCCTGACTTTC.

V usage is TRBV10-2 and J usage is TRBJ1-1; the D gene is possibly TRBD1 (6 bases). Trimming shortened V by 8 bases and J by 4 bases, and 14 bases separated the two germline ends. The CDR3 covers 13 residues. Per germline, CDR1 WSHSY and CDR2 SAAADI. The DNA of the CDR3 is TGCGCCAGCTCAGAAGGGGGGGTCACTGAAGCTTTCTTT. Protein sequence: CASSEGGVTEAFF.

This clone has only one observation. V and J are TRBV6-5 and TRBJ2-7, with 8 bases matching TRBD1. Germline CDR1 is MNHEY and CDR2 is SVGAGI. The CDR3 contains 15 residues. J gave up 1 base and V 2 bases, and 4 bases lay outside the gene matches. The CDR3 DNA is TGTGCCAGCAGTTACCAGAGGACAGGGTCCTACGAGCAGTACTTC. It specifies CASSYQRTGSYEQYF.

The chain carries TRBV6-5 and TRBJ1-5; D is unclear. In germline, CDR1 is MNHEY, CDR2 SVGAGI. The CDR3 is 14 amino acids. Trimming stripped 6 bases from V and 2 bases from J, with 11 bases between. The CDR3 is CASSRGSGNQPQHF. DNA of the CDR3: TGTGCCAGCAGCCGGGGATCCGGCAATCAGCCCCAGCATTTT.

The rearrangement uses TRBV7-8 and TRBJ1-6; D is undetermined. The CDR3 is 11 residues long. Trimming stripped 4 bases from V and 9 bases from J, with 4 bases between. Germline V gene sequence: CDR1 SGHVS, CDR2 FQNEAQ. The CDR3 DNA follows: TGTGCCAGCAGCTCCAGTTCACCCCTCCACTTT. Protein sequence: CASSSSSPLHF.